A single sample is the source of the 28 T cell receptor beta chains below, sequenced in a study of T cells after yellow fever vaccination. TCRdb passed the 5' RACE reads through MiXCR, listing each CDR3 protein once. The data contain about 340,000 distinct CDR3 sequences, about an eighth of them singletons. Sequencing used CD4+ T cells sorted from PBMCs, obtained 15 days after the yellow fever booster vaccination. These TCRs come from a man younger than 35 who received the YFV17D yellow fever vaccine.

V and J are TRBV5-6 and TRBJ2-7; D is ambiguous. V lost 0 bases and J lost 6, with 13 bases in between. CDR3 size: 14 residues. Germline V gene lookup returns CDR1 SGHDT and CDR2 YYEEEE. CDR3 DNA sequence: TGTGCCAGCAGCTTGGTCGGCCGCCGTTTCGAGCAGTACGTC. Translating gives CASSLVGRRFEQYV.

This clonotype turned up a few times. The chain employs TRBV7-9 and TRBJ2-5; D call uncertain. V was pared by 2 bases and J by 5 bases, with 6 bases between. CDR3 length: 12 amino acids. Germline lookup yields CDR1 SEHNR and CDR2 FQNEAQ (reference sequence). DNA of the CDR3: TGTGCCAGCAGCTTAATTTCTGAGACCCAGTACTTC. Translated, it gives CASSLISETQYF.

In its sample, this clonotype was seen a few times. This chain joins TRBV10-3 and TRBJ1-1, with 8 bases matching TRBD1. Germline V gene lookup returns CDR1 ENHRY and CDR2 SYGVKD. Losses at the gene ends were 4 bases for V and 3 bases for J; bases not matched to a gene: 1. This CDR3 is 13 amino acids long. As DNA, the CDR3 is TGTGCCATCAGTGGACAGGGGCACACTGAAGCTTTCTTT. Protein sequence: CAISGQGHTEAFF.

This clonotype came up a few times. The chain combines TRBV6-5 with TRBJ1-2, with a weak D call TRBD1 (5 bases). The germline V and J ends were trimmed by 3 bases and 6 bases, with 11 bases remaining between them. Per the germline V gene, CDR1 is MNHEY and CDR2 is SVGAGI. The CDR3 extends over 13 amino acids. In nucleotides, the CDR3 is TGTGCCAGCAGTTATTCCCAGGGACATGGCTACACCTTC. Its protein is CASSYSQGHGYTF.

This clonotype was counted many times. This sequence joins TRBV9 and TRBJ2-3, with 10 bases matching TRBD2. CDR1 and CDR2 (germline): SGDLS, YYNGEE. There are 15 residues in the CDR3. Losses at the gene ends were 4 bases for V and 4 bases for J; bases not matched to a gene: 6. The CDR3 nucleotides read TGTGCCAGCAGCCGGCCGGGACTAGCGCCAGATACGCAGTATTTT. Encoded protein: CASSRPGLAPDTQYF.

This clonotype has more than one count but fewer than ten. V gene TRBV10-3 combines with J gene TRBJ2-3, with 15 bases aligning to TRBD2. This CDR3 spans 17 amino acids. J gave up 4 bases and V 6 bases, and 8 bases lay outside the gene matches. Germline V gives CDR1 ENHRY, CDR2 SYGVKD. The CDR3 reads CAIRGTSGGRRADTQYF. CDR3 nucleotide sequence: TGTGCCATCAGAGGGACTAGCGGGGGGCGGCGTGCAGATACGCAGTATTTT.

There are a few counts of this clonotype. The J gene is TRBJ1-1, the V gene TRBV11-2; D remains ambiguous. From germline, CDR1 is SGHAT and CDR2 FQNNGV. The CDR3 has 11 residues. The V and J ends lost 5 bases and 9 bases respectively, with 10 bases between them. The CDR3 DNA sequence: TGTGCCAGCAGCCCTGGGCTTAAAGCTTTCTTT. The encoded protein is CASSPGLKAFF.

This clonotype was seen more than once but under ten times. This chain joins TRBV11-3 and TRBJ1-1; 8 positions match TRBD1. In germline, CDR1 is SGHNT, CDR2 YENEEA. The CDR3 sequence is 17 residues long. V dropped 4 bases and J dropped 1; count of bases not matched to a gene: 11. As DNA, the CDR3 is TGTGCCAGCAGCTCCGGGACAGGCACGGGTTCGAACACTGAAGCTTTCTTT. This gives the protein CASSSGTGTGSNTEAFF.

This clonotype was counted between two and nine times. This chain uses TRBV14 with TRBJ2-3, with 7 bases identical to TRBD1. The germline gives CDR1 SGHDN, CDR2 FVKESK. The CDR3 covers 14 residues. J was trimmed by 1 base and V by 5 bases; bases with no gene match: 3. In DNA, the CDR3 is TGTGCCAGCAGCGAGGGACAGCGCACAGATACGCAGTATTTT. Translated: CASSEGQRTDTQYF.

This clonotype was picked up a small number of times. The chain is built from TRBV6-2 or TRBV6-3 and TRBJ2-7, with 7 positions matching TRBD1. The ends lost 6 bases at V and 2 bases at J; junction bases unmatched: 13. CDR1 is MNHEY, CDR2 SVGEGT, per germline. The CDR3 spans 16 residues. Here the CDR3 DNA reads TGTGCCAGCAGCCCGAACCGGGACAGTGATGCCTACGAGCAGTACGTC. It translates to CASSPNRDSDAYEQYV.

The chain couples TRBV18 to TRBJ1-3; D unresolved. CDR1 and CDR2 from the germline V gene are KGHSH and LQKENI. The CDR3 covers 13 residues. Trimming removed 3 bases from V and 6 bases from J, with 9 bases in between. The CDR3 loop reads CASSPETINTIYF. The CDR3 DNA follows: TGTGCCAGCTCACCGGAGACAATAAACACCATATATTTT.

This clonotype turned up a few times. This CDR3 reads CASSPTTIGGGTDTQYF. CDR3 nucleotides: TGTGCCAGCTCCCCTACTACTATCGGGGGAGGCACAGATACGCAGTATTTT. The chain is built from TRBV5-4 and TRBJ2-3; weak D call: TRBD2 (6 bases). Germline V lookup: CDR1 SGHNT, CDR2 YYREEE (reference sequence). With 7 bases removed from V and 1 base from J, the gap between germline ends came to 22 bases. CDR3 length: 17 amino acids.

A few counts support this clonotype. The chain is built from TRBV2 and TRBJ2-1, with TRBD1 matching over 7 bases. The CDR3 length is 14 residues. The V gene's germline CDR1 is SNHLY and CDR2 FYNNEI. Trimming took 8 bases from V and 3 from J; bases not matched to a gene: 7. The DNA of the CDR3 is TGTGCCAGCGTGGGGACAGAGAGCTACAATGAGCAGTTCTTC. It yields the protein CASVGTESYNEQFF.

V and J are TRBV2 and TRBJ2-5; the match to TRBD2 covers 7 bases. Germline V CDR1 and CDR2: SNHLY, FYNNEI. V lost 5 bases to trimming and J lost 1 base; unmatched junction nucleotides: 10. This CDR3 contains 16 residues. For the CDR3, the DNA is TGTGCCAGCAGTCCCATCCAGGGAGGGTCCCAAGAGACCCAGTACTTC. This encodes CASSPIQGGSQETQYF.

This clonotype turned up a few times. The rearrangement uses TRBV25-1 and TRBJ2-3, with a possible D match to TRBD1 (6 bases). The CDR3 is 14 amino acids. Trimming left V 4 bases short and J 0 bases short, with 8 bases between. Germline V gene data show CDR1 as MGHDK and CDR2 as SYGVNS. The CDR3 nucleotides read TGTGCCAGCAGTGTGGACAGTAGCACAGATACGCAGTATTTT. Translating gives CASSVDSSTDTQYF.

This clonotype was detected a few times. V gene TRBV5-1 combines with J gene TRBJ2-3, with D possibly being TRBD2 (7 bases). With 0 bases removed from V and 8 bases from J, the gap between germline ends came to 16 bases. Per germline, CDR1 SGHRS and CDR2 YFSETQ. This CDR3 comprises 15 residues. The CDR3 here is CASSLAWAGEGTQYF. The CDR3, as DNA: TGCGCCAGCAGCTTGGCTTGGGCAGGGGAGGGTACGCAGTATTTT.

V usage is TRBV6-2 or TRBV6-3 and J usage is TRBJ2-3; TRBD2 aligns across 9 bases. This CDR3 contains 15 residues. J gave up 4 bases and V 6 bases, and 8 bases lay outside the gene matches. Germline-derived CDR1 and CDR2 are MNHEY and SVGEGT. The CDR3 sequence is CASRKAGGGADTQYF. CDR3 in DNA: TGTGCCAGCAGGAAAGCGGGGGGCGGGGCAGATACGCAGTATTTT.

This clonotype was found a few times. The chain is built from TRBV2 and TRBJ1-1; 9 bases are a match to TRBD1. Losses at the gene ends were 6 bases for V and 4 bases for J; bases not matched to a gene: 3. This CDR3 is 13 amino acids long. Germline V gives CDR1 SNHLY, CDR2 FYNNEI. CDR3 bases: TGTGCCAGCAGCCGGGACAGGGCCACTGAAGCTTTCTTT. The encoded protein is CASSRDRATEAFF.

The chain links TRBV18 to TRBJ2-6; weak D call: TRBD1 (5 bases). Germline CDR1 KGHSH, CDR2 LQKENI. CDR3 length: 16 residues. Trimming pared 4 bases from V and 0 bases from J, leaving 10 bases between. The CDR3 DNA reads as TGTGCCAGCTCACTCAGCCAGGGCTCTGGGGCCAACGTCCTGACTTTC. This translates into CASSLSQGSGANVLTF.

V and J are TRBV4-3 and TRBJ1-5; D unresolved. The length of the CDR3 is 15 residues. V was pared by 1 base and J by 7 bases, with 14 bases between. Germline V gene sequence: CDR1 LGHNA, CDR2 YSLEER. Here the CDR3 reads CASSQALKGRQPQHF. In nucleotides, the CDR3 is TGCGCCAGCAGCCAAGCTCTTAAGGGTCGGCAGCCCCAGCATTTT.

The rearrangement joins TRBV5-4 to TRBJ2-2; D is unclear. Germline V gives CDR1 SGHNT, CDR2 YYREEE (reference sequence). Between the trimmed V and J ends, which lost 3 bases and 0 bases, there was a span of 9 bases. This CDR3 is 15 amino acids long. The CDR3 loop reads CASSSEVANTGELFF. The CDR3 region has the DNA TGTGCCAGCAGCTCCGAGGTCGCGAACACCGGGGAGCTGTTTTTT.

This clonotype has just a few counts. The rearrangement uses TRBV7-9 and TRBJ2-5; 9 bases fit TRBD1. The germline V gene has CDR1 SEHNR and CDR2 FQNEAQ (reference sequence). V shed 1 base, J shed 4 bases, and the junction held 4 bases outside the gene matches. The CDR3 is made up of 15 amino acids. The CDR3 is CASSLGGQGVETQYF. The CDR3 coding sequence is TGTGCCAGCAGCTTAGGGGGACAGGGCGTAGAGACCCAGTACTTC.

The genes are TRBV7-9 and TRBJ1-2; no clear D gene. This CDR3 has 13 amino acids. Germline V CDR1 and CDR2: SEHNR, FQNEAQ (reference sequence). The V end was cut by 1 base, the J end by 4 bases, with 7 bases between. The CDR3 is CASSLGPSYGYTF. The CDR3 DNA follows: TGTGCCAGCAGCTTAGGCCCGAGCTATGGCTACACCTTC. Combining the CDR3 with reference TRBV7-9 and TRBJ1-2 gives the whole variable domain DTGVSQNPRHKITKRGQNVTFRCDPISEHNRLYWYRQTLGQGPEFLTYFQNEAQLEKSRLLSDRFSAERPKGSFSTLEIQRTEQGDSAMYLCASSLGPSYGYTFGSGTRLTVV.

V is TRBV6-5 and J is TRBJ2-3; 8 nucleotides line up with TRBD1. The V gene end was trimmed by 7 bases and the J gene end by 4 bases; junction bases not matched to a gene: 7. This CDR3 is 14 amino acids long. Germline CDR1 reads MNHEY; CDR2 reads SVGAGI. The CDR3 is CASKEQGVADTQYF. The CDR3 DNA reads TGTGCCAGCAAGGAACAGGGGGTGGCAGATACGCAGTATTTT.

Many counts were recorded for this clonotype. The CDR3 sequence: CSVGDTYEQYV. The DNA of the CDR3 is TGCAGCGTTGGGGACACCTACGAGCAGTACGTC. This chain connects TRBV29-1 to TRBJ2-7; the D gene is possibly TRBD1 (6 bases). Germline V gene data show CDR1 as SQVTM and CDR2 as ANQGSEA. Trimming stripped 4 bases from V and 2 bases from J, with 6 bases between. The CDR3 runs 11 residues.

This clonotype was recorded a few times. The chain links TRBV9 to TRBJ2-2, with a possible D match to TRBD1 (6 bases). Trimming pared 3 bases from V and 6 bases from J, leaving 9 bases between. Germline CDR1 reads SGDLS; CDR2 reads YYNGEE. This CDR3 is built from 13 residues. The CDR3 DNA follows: TGTGCCAGCAGCGAACAGGGACCCGGGGAGCTGTTTTTT. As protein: CASSEQGPGELFF.

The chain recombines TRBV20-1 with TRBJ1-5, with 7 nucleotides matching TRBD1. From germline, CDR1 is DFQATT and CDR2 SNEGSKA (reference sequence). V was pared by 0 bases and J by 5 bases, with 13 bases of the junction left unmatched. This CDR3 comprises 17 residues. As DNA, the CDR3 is TGCAGTGCTAGAGATCCCCTCAACAGGGGCGGTCATCAGCCCCAGCATTTT. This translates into CSARDPLNRGGHQPQHF.

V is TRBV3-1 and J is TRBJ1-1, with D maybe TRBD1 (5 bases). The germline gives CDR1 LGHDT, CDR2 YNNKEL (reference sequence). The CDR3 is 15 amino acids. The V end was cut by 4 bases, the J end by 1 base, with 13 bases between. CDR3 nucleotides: TGTGCCAGCAGCCCCCTCGGGGCGGCGAACACTGAAGCTTTCTTT. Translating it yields CASSPLGAANTEAFF.